This T cell receptor beta chain was sequenced during a study of identical twins. Findings of the study overall: Within monozygotic twins, out-of-frame TCR alpha sharing was underestimated by the models. Out-of-frame alpha sequences that twins shared showed excess low generation probability.

The donor group consisted entirely of healthy Caucasians. There are a few counts of this clonotype. Its antigen is not known. TCRdb processed the 5' RACE reads anew with MiXCR; each CDR3 protein has one entry. This sample has around 510,000 distinct CDR3 sequences, with around 15% found just once. Trimming removed 1 base at V and 6 bases at J, with 13 bases between. The CDR3 loop spans 15 amino acids. Germline CDR1 reads SGHTA; CDR2 reads FQGNSA. The same specimen was also included in a second study, on yellow fever vaccine responses in identical twins.

Sequenced material: CD4+ T cells sorted from blood. The source of this sequence is a woman younger than 35 in good health. The chain recombines TRBV7-2 with TRBJ2-1; D is unresolved. CDR3 sequence: CASSLGSGWGNEQFF. The DNA for the CDR3 is TGTGCCAGCAGCTTAGGGTCTGGGTGGGGCAATGAGCAGTTCTTC.